The subject of this entry is one TCR beta chain. Its specificity is not known. The data were taken from a study of STAT5B mutations in CD4+ large granular lymphocyte leukemia. Study-level points and caveats: Without putative leukemic clones, patient CD4-sorted repertoires remained more clonal than healthy CD4+ repertoires. 8/27 top patient clones versus 2/35 control clones were TRBV06-family. No patients shared main leukemic clonotypes, though approximately 26% appeared at low frequency elsewhere.

The CDR3 consists of 22 residues. Germline V lookup: CDR1 MGHRA, CDR2 YSYEKL. J gave up 4 bases and V 0 bases, and 26 bases lay outside the gene matches. The assay was immunoSEQ multiplex PCR, and TCRdb's table has in-frame clones only and misses some. The table records about 19,000 clones, approximately 84% of them present only once. This chain links TRBV4-1 with TRBJ1-2, with TRBD1 identical over 7 bases. Input material: CD4+ T cells from blood buffy coats. This receptor was obtained from a human donor in good health. The CDR3 reads CASSQERSASGQVGGGGYGYTF. Written as DNA, the CDR3 is TGCGCCAGCAGCCAAGAGAGATCGGCGAGCGGACAGGTGGGGGGAGGGGGCTATGGCTACACCTTC.